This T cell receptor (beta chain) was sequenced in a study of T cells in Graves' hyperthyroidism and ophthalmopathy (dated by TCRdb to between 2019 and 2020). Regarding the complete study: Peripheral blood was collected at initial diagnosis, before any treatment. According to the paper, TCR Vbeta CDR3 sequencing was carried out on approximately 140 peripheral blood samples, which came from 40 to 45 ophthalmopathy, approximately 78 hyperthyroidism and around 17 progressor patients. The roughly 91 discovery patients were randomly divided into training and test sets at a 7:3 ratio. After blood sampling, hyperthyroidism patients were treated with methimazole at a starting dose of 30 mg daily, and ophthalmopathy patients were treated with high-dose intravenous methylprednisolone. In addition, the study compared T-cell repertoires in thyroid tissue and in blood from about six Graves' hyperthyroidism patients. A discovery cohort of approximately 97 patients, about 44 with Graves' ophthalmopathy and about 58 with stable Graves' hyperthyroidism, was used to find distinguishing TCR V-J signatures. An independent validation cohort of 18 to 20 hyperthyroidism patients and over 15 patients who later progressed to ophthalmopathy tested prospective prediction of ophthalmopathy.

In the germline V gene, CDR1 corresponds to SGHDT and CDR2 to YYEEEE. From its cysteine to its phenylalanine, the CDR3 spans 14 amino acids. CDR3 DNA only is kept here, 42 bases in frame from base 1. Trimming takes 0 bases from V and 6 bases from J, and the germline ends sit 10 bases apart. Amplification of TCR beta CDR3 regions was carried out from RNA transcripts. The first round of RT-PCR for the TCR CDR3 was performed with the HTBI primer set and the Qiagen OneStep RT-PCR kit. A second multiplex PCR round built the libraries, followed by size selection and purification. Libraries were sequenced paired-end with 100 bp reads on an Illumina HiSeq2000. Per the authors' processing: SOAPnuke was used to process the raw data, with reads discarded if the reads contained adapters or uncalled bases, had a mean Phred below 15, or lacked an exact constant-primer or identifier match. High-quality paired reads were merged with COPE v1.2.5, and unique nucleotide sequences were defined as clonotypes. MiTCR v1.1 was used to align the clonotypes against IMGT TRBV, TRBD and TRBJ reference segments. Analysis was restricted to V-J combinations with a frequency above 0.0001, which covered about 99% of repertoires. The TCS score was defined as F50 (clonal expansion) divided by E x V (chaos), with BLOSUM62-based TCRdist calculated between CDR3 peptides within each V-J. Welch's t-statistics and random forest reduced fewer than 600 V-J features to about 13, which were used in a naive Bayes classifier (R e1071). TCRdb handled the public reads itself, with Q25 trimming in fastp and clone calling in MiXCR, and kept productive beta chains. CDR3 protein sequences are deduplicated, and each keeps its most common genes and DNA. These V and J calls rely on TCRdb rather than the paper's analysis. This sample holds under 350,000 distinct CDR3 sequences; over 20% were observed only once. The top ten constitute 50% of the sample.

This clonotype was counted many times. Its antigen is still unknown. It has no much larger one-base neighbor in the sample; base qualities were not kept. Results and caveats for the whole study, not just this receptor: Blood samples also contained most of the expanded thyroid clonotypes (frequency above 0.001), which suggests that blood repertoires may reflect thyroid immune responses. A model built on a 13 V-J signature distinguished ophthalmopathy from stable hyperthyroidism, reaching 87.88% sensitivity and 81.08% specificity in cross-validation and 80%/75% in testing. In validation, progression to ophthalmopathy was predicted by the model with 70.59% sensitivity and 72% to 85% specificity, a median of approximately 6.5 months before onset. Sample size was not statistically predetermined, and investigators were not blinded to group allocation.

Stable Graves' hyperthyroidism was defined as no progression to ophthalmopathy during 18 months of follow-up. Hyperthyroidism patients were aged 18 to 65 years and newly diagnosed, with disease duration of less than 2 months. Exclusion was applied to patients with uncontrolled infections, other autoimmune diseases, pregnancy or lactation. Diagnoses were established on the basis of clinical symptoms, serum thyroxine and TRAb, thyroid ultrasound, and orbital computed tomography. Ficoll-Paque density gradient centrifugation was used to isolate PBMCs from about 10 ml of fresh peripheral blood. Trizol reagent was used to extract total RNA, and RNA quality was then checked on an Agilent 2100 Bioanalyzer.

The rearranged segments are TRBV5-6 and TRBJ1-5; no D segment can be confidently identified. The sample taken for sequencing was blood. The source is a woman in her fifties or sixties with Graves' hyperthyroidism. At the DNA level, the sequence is TGTGCCAGCAGCTTGGGGTGGGGTCCTCAGCCCCAGCATTTT. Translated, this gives CASSLGWGPQPQHF.